These 7 T cell receptor beta chains originate from one sample sequenced in a study of shared clonotypes between healthy human individuals. Libraries were prepared by immunoSEQ multiplex PCR; TCRdb keeps only in-frame clonotypes and omits some of them. The table lists some 2 million clones, 85% to 95% of them singletons, with more than 0.1% in the top ten. Specimen: naive CD4+ T cells sorted from blood. As to subset: CD45RA+ positively selected. These receptors all come from a man between 18 and 35 years old in good health.

V gene TRBV30 combines with J gene TRBJ1-4; 12 bases align to TRBD1. V gave up 1 base and J gave up 6 bases; unmatched junction bases: 3. The CDR3 is 15 residues long. Germline CDR1 and CDR2: GTSNPN and SVGIG (reference sequence). The CDR3 region has the DNA TGTGCCTGGAGTGAAGGGGACAGGGGGCATGAAAAACTGTTTTTT. Its protein product is CAWSEGDRGHEKLFF.

J is TRBJ2-2 and V is TRBV25-1, with D hard to call. CDR3 size: 12 residues. With 4 bases removed from V and 6 bases from J, the gap between germline ends came to 6 bases. In germline, CDR1 is MGHDK, CDR2 SYGVNS. Written as DNA, the CDR3 is TGTGCCAGCAGTGGGGGTCCCGGGGAGCTGTTTTTT. This gives the protein CASSGGPGELFF. Full variable domain (rest looked up from reference TRBV25-1 and TRBJ2-2): EADIYQTPRYLVIGTGKKITLECSQTMGHDKMYWYQQDPGMELHLIHYSYGVNSTEKGDLSSESTVSRIRTEHFPLTLESARPSHTSQYLCASSGGPGELFFGEGSRLTVL.

The chain joins TRBV27 to TRBJ2-7; TRBD2 aligns across 9 bases. CDR1 and CDR2 (germline): MNHEY, SMNVEV (reference sequence). V trimming: 5 bases; J trimming: 1 base; junction bases outside the gene matches: 9. CDR3 length: 16 residues. The chain's CDR3 is CASSPASGEGSYEQYF. The DNA for the CDR3 is TGTGCCAGCAGTCCCGCTAGCGGGGAGGGGTCCTACGAGCAGTACTTC.

Details on this clone: A clone one base away is much larger, so this may be a read error. The chain couples TRBV7-3 to TRBJ1-1; the D gene is possibly TRBD1 (5 bases). V was cut by 6 bases and J by 0 bases, with 8 bases left in between. This CDR3 contains 13 residues. Germline assignment: CDR1 SGHTA and CDR2 FQGTGA. The CDR3 region is CASRSQVNTEAFF. The CDR3 DNA reads as TGTGCCAGCAGGTCACAGGTGAACACTGAAGCTTTCTTT.

The chain combines TRBV5-1 with TRBJ2-5; D might be TRBD2 (5 bases). CDR3 length: 14 amino acids. Germline V CDR1 and CDR2: SGHRS, YFSETQ. V lost 7 bases, J lost 1 base, and 14 bases lay in between. The CDR3 nucleotides read TGCGCCAGCGGCCGGTCGGGGTCCCAAGAGACCCAGTACTTC. It translates to CASGRSGSQETQYF.

This clone showed up just once. In DNA, the CDR3 is TGTGCCAGCAGCTTGGGGCAGACCCCGTGGTCTGGCTACACCTTC. It yields the protein CASSLGQTPWSGYTF. This chain connects TRBV5-5 to TRBJ1-2; no clear D. CDR1 SGHKS and CDR2 YYEKEE come from the germline V gene (reference sequence). This CDR3 region has 15 residues. Deletions cut 0 bases from V and 7 bases from J, with 16 bases between.

The V call is TRBV5-4, the J call TRBJ1-1; D may be TRBD1 (6 bases). The CDR3 is made up of 13 amino acids. Germline loops: CDR1 SGHNT, CDR2 YYREEE (reference sequence). V was trimmed by 9 bases and J by 0 bases, leaving 12 bases between them. The CDR3 DNA sequence: TGTGCCAATGGGGGCCCCATGAACACTGAAGCTTTCTTT. Translating gives CANGGPMNTEAFF.